A single sample gave rise to the 8 T cell receptor beta chains below, sequenced in a study of beta chain features in type 1 diabetes. The study's findings and limits: All four CD4+ subsets of Type 1 diabetes patients contained TCRB CDR3s that were moderately but significantly shorter.

Sequenced material consisted of expressed TCRB transcripts (all of the isolated RNA was reverse transcribed). Libraries were prepared by immunoSEQ multiplex PCR; TCRdb keeps only in-frame clonotypes and omits some of them. Here the sample spans about 280,000 clones, over 12% being singletons. The antigens of these receptors remain unknown. Sequenced: naive CD4+ T cells from blood. All receptors come from a man younger than 35 with type 1 diabetes.

J is TRBJ2-5 and V is TRBV27, with 7 bases matching TRBD2. Unmatched junction bases numbered 8, after V lost 2 bases and J lost 5 bases. CDR1 and CDR2 (germline): MNHEY, SMNVEV (reference sequence). The length of the CDR3 is 15 residues. In DNA, the CDR3 is TGTGCCAGCAGTTTAGCGGGACTACACGGCGAGACCCAGTACTTC. Its translation is CASSLAGLHGETQYF.

The rearrangement uses TRBV7-2 and TRBJ2-1; D possibly corresponds to TRBD2 (6 bases). Germline V gene data show CDR1 as SGHTA and CDR2 as FQGNSA. This CDR3 is 15 amino acids long. The V gene lost 4 bases and the J gene lost 8 bases, with 18 bases spanning the gap. The DNA for the CDR3 is TGTGCCAGCAGCTCCTATCTAGGCGGGGTCGATGAGCAGTTCTTC. This gives the protein CASSSYLGGVDEQFF.

The V call is TRBV7-9, the J call TRBJ2-7; D gene ambiguous. Germline V CDR1 and CDR2: SEHNR, FQNEAQ (reference sequence). Trimming took 3 bases from V and 5 from J, leaving 17 bases between them. CDR3 length equals 15 residues. The CDR3 DNA reads as TGTGCCAGCAGCTTTTCCTCCTCCGGTACCGACGAGCAGTACTTC. It encodes CASSFSSSGTDEQYF.

This clone was picked up a small number of times. The rearrangement links TRBV6-5 to TRBJ2-5; D not resolved. This CDR3 contains 15 residues. Germline V gene sequence: CDR1 MNHEY, CDR2 SVGAGI. V was cut by 2 bases and J by 1 base, with 11 bases left in between. CDR3 amino acids: CASSYRVQTQETQYF. CDR3 nucleotide sequence: TGTGCCAGCAGTTACCGGGTTCAAACCCAAGAGACCCAGTACTTC.

This rearrangement joins TRBV25-1 to TRBJ2-1; no reliable D call. The CDR3 runs to 11 residues. The V end lost 5 bases, the J end lost 15 bases, and 14 bases lay between the germline ends. CDR1 is MGHDK, CDR2 SYGVNS, per germline. The CDR3 coding sequence is TGTGCCAGCAGTTCGGTGCTAGGTTCGTTCTTC. Amino acid sequence: CASSSVLGSFF.

V is TRBV7-2 and J is TRBJ1-2; the D gene is possibly TRBD1 (6 bases). V gave up 5 bases and J gave up 2 bases, with 15 bases separating them. This CDR3 is 15 amino acids long. Germline V gives CDR1 SGHTA, CDR2 FQGNSA. CDR3 in amino acids: CASSGRRGANYGYTF. DNA of the CDR3: TGTGCCAGCAGCGGGCGTCGGGGGGCCAACTATGGCTACACCTTC.

This clone was seen only a few times. J is TRBJ2-7 and V is TRBV4-3, with D hard to call. V was pared by 1 base and J by 3 bases, with 4 bases between. The CDR3 has 12 residues. From germline, CDR1 is LGHNA and CDR2 YSLEER. The CDR3 sequence: CASSQAHYEQYF. As DNA, the CDR3 is TGCGCCAGCAGCCAAGCCCACTACGAGCAGTACTTC.

This clone was counted between two and nine times. The V gene is TRBV21-1, the J gene TRBJ2-7; the table names TRBD1, a call not compared with the DNA. TRBV21-1 is a known pseudogene. This CDR3 comprises 13 residues. The CDR3 DNA is TGTGCCAGCAGGGCAGGGGGCTTCTACGAGCAGTACTTC. Translation: CASRAGGFYEQYF.